The 17 T cell receptor beta chains listed next were all sequenced from one sample in a study of T cell responses to AZD1222 COVID-19 vaccine. TCRdb's table, derived via immunoSEQ multiplex PCR, lists solely in-frame clones and lacks some. The repertoire consists of about 140,000 clones, with about 91% occurring once and the leading ten covering roughly 3.5%. This material consisted of peripheral blood, taken 28 days after the second AZD1222 dose. These receptors all come from an adult who received the AZD1222 COVID-19 vaccine.

This rearrangement joins TRBV7-2 to TRBJ2-2, with D perhaps matching TRBD2 (5 bases). The CDR3 runs 16 residues. V was clipped by 1 base and J by 1 base, with 10 bases between them. Per the germline V gene, CDR1 is SGHTA and CDR2 is FQGNSA. CDR3 amino acids: CASSLGLSVNTGELFF. The CDR3 bases are TGTGCCAGCAGCTTAGGACTTAGCGTGAACACCGGGGAGCTGTTTTTT.

The chain links TRBV4-1 to TRBJ2-3, with 11 bases aligning to TRBD2. This CDR3 comprises 15 residues. After removal of 4 bases from V and 4 bases from J, the junction contained 4 bases not matched to a gene. The germline CDR1 and CDR2 sequences are MGHRA and YSYEKL. CDR3 loop: CASSLAGGRADTQYF. CDR3 coding DNA: TGCGCCAGCAGCCTAGCGGGAGGGCGGGCAGATACGCAGTATTTT.

This chain uses TRBV12-3 or TRBV12-4 with TRBJ1-4; unclear D gene. The length of the CDR3 is 12 residues. V was clipped by 6 bases and J by 13 bases, with 15 bases between them. Here the CDR3 DNA reads TGTGCCAGCAGCCTACTCGGGTCAGCACTGTTTTTT. It specifies CASSLLGSALFF.

The chain links TRBV28 to TRBJ1-5; the D gene is possibly TRBD1 (6 bases). Trimming took off 4 bases at V and 4 bases at J, with 14 bases between the two ends. The CDR3 consists of 15 residues. Per germline, CDR1 MDHEN and CDR2 SYDVKM. The CDR3 sequence is CASSYNYRVNQPQHF. For the CDR3, the DNA is TGTGCCAGCAGTTATAACTACAGGGTAAATCAGCCCCAGCATTTT.

The rearrangement links TRBV29-1 to TRBJ2-1; weak D call: TRBD1 (6 bases). The CDR3 extends over 13 amino acids. Germline lookup yields CDR1 SQVTM and CDR2 ANQGSEA. Trimming stripped 6 bases from V and 0 bases from J, with 9 bases between. In DNA form, the CDR3 reads TGCAGCGTCACAGGGTTCTCCTACAATGAGCAGTTCTTC. This sequence encodes CSVTGFSYNEQFF.

The V call is TRBV29-1, the J call TRBJ2-6; TRBD2 agrees at 8 bases. The CDR3 sequence is 18 residues long. From germline, CDR1 is SQVTM and CDR2 ANQGSEA. V lost 2 bases and J lost 2; bases outside the gene matches: 11. CDR3 sequence reads: CSVECRTSQKAGANVLTF. Here the CDR3 DNA reads TGCAGCGTTGAATGTCGGACTAGCCAAAAGGCTGGGGCCAACGTCCTGACTTTC.

CDR3 DNA: TGTGCCAGCAGCCGGGGATTAAATGGAAACACCATATATTTT. This translates into CASSRGLNGNTIYF. The genes are TRBV7-2 and TRBJ1-3; D is unresolved. Between the trimmed V and J ends, which lost 5 bases and 3 bases, there was a span of 11 bases. The germline V gene has CDR1 SGHTA and CDR2 FQGNSA. This CDR3 comprises 14 residues.

Only one count was recorded for this clone. V is TRBV30 and J is TRBJ1-5; 7 positions match TRBD1. Trimming at V came to 2 bases and at J to 2 bases, leaving 3 bases not matched to a gene. The length of the CDR3 is 14 residues. Germline assignment: CDR1 GTSNPN and CDR2 SVGIG (reference sequence). The CDR3 spells CAWSTGVGNQPQHF. The CDR3 region has the DNA TGTGCCTGGAGTACAGGGGTAGGCAATCAGCCCCAGCATTTT.

In this sample, this clone turned up once. This sequence joins TRBV4-2 and TRBJ2-1; TRBD2 matches 8 bases. The CDR3 contains 14 residues. Germline V gene lookup returns CDR1 LGHNA and CDR2 YNFKEQ. With 1 base clipped from V and 7 bases from J, the junction kept 3 bases outside the gene matches. CDR3 in amino acids: CASSQAPSGNEQFF. CDR3 nucleotides: TGTGCCAGCAGCCAAGCTCCTAGCGGGAATGAGCAGTTCTTC.

This chain connects TRBV3-1 (or the pseudogene TRBV3-2) to TRBJ2-3, with 9 bases matching TRBD2. The CDR3 runs to 16 residues. Germline V gene lookup returns CDR1 LGHDT and CDR2 YNNKEL (reference sequence). The V and J ends lost 3 bases and 5 bases, in that order; junction bases with no gene match: 9. Written as DNA, the CDR3 is TGTGCCAGCAGCCAGGAGTCAGTAGCGGGAGTAGATACGCAGTATTTT. This gives the protein CASSQESVAGVDTQYF.

This clone is judged medium-sized. CDR3 in amino acids: CSVEVGGAGEQYF. In DNA, the CDR3 is TGCAGCGTTGAAGTCGGAGGGGCTGGGGAGCAGTACTTC. The chain employs TRBV29-1 and TRBJ2-7, with D perhaps TRBD2 (6 bases). The CDR3 length is 13 residues. Trimming took 1 base from V and 7 from J, leaving 14 bases between them. Looked up from germline, CDR1 is SQVTM and CDR2 is ANQGSEA.

This chain joins TRBV4-1 and TRBJ2-7; D is unclear. Germline V gene data show CDR1 as MGHRA and CDR2 as YSYEKL. This CDR3 contains 13 residues. The ends were cut back, 0 bases at V and 3 bases at J, with 6 bases in the middle. The CDR3 spells CASSQDLYYEQYF. In DNA form, the CDR3 reads TGCGCCAGCAGCCAAGATCTGTACTACGAGCAGTACTTC.

This chain uses TRBV5-6 with TRBJ1-2; 10 nucleotides match TRBD1. The trim removed 4 bases at V and 4 bases at J, leaving 7 bases unmatched. The CDR3 is made up of 15 amino acids. Germline CDR1 reads SGHDT; CDR2 reads YYEEEE. The CDR3 coding sequence is TGTGCCAGCAGCCCCGGGACAGGGGAGGGCTATGGCTACACCTTC. Protein sequence: CASSPGTGEGYGYTF.

The V gene is TRBV5-1, the J gene TRBJ2-3, with 8 bases identical to TRBD1. The V gene's germline CDR1 is SGHRS and CDR2 YFSETQ. This CDR3 has 15 amino acids. With 2 bases clipped from V and 0 bases from J, the junction kept 2 bases outside the gene matches. CDR3: CASSLGDRSTDTQYF. The CDR3, as DNA: TGCGCCAGCAGCTTAGGGGACAGGAGCACAGATACGCAGTATTTT.

This chain uses TRBV28 with TRBJ1-5, with TRBD1 identical over 8 bases. The germline V gene encodes CDR1 MDHEN and CDR2 SYDVKM. Trimming cost V 6 bases and J 7 bases; bases outside gene matches: 8. This CDR3 comprises 14 residues. Here the CDR3 reads CASSSGGEGQPQHF. DNA for the CDR3: TGTGCCAGCAGCTCAGGGGGCGAAGGGCAGCCCCAGCATTTT.

V and J are TRBV27 and TRBJ2-1, with D possibly being TRBD2 (6 bases). Looked up from germline, CDR1 is MNHEY and CDR2 is SMNVEV (reference sequence). The CDR3 covers 17 residues. V lost 6 bases, J lost 4 bases, and 22 bases lay in between. The CDR3 protein is CASRLTGGLAPYNEQFF. The CDR3 bases are TGTGCCAGCAGGCTGACTGGCGGGCTAGCGCCGTACAATGAGCAGTTCTTC.

This clone was recorded once. This rearrangement joins TRBV5-6 to TRBJ1-1, with 11 bases lining up with TRBD1. The CDR3 is 14 residues long. Germline V gene data show CDR1 as SGHDT and CDR2 as YYEEEE. After removal of 2 bases from V and 10 bases from J, the junction contained 7 bases not matched to a gene. The CDR3, as DNA: TGTGCCAGCAGCTTTACCGGGACAGGGGGGTCAGCTTTCTTT. Translated: CASSFTGTGGSAFF.